A single T cell receptor (beta chain) is shown here with its context. Its target is unknown. Compared with germline, one end of the junction differs, possibly owing to a read error. The sample is drawn from a study of graft-versus-host responses after intestinal transplantation. At the level of the study: In this cohort, recipients had multivisceral, liver-intestinal, or isolated intestinal transplants. For approximately three years after anti-thymocyte globulin induction, all recipients took tacrolimus and steroids. Study results and limitations: Allograft clonal ratios (graft-versus-host to host-versus-graft) were high in patients who had graft-donor T cell macrochimerism. Early declines in HvG clones that occurred post-transplant were associated with peak circulating GvH clone levels.

CDR3 size: 12 residues. From germline, CDR1 is LGHNA and CDR2 YSLEER. Clones were read by immunoSEQ multiplex PCR, and TCRdb kept only the in-frame ones, dropping some. Of 90,000 to 150,000 clones in the sample, roughly 96% are singletons; the top ten hold 3.3%. V usage is TRBV4-3 and J usage is TRBJ2-7, with D possibly TRBD2 on 5 matching bases. The sequenced sample was unstimulated CD8+ T cells sorted from spleen or lymph node cells, obtained before intestinal transplant. This clonotype originated in a human donor who received an intestinal transplant. The CDR3 bases are TGCGCCAGCAGCCAAGTTGGGAGCCTACCCATATTC. It translates to CASSQVGSLPIF.